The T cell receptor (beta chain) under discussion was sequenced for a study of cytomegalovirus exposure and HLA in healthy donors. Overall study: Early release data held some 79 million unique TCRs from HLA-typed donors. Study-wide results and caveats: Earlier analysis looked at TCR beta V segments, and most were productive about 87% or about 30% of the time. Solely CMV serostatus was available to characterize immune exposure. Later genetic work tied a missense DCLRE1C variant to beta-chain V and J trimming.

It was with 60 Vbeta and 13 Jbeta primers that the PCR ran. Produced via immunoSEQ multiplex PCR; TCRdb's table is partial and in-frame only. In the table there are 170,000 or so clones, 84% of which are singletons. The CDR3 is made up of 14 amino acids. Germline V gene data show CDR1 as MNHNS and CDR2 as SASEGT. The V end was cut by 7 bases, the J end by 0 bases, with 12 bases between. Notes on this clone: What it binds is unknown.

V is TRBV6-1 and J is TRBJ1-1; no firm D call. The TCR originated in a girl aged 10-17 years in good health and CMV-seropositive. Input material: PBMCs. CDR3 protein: CASTYLDLNTEAFF. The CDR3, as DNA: TGTGCCAGCACCTATTTGGACTTGAACACTGAAGCTTTCTTT.